The 15 T cell receptor beta chains below come from one sample, sequenced in a study of molecular identifiers for immune sequencing clone quantification. MiXCR was run by TCRdb on the PCR reads, yielding one entry per CDR3 protein. Among under 11,000 distinct CDR3 sequences listed, about a fifth were seen once. The material sequenced was naive CD8+ T cells from blood, with Jurkat cell RNA spiked in. Subset in this sample: FACS-sorted CD8+CD4-CCR7+CD45RA+ naive T cells. These receptors originate from a human donor in good health. Some libraries in this study had Jurkat cell RNA spiked in.

V is TRBV9 and J is TRBJ1-3, with a weak D call TRBD1 (6 bases). Germline V gene data show CDR1 as SGDLS and CDR2 as YYNGEE. V was cut by 3 bases and J by 2 bases, with 12 bases left in between. The CDR3 has 15 amino acids. As DNA, the CDR3 is TGTGCCAGCAGCGACCCCGGGGGCCCTGGAAACACCATATATTTT. As protein: CASSDPGGPGNTIYF.

This clonotype was found once. A read error may be the cause here, since a much bigger clone is one base away. The rearrangement uses TRBV4-2 and TRBJ2-2; D may correspond to TRBD1 or TRBD2 (5 bases each). Germline assignment: CDR1 LGHNA and CDR2 YNFKEQ. This CDR3 contains 16 residues. CDR3 sequence (DNA): TGTGCCAGCAGCCAATTATCCGAGGGGAGCACCAGGGAGCTGTTTTTT. Translation gives CASSQLSEGSTRELFF.

To note about this clonotype: A much larger clone lies a single base off, so this may be a read error. The J gene is TRBJ2-5, the V gene TRBV27; tentatively, D is TRBD1 (6 bases). The germline gives CDR1 MNHEY, CDR2 SMNVEV (reference sequence). The CDR3 sequence is 11 residues long. The ends were cut back, 7 bases at V and 7 bases at J, with 10 bases in the middle. The CDR3 DNA sequence: TGTGCCAGCAAGACAGGAGGGACCCAGTACTTC. Residues: CASKTGGTQYF.

There are many counts of this clonotype. The rearrangement uses TRBV11-2 and TRBJ1-5, with D unclear. The V and J ends lost 1 base and 5 bases respectively, with 6 bases between them. This CDR3 comprises 13 residues. Germline CDR1 and CDR2: SGHAT and FQNNGV. In DNA form, the CDR3 reads TGTGCCAGCAGCTTAGCGGTCTATCAGCCCCAGCATTTT. This sequence encodes CASSLAVYQPQHF.

There are many counts of this clonotype. The chain has TRBV27 and TRBJ2-5; 8 nucleotides match TRBD1. The trim removed 3 bases at V and 0 bases at J, leaving 0 bases unmatched. Germline CDR1 MNHEY, CDR2 SMNVEV (reference sequence). This CDR3 contains 14 residues. CDR3 amino acids: CASSLDRDQETQYF. CDR3 DNA: TGTGCCAGCAGTTTGGACAGGGACCAAGAGACCCAGTACTTC.

A remark on this clonotype: This sequence may be a read error, since a much larger clone differs from it by one base. This chain links TRBV4-1 with TRBJ2-7, with 9 bases matching TRBD1. This CDR3 has 18 amino acids. Germline V gene sequence: CDR1 MGHRA, CDR2 YSYEKL. Trimming removed 0 bases from V and 3 bases from J; junction bases left unmatched: 12. The CDR3 sequence: CASSQDQLVGTGRYEQYF. CDR3 in DNA: TGCGCCAGCAGCCAAGATCAGTTGGTGGGGACAGGGCGCTACGAGCAGTACTTC.

This clonotype was observed a single time. This may stem from a read error, because a much larger clone lies one nucleotide away. This chain connects TRBV10-3 to TRBJ2-2; 9 bases match TRBD1. The CDR3 consists of 16 residues. The ends lost 6 bases at V and 6 bases at J; junction bases unmatched: 11. Germline V gene lookup returns CDR1 ENHRY and CDR2 SYGVKD. The CDR3 sequence is CAIRLMGQGIAGELFF. As DNA, the CDR3 is TGTGCCATCAGACTTATGGGACAGGGAATCGCCGGGGAGCTGTTTTTT.

This clonotype was counted only a few times. V is TRBV6-6 and J is TRBJ1-4, with D hard to call. CDR3 length: 12 amino acids. Looked up from germline, CDR1 is MNHNY and CDR2 is SVGAGI (reference sequence). V was pared by 5 bases and J by 7 bases, with 8 bases between. This CDR3 reads CASSLLSEKLFF. For the CDR3, the DNA is TGTGCCAGCAGTCTACTTAGTGAAAAACTGTTTTTT.

Note on this clonotype: The junction shows a germline mismatch at one end, possibly a read error. V and J are TRBV7-2 and TRBJ2-5; 12 nucleotides agree with TRBD1. Per germline, CDR1 SGHTA and CDR2 FQGNSA. The CDR3 is made up of 15 amino acids. The CDR3 region has the DNA TGTGCCCGCAGCCCGGGGACAGGGGGCGGGGAGACCCCGTACTTC. Amino acid sequence: CARSPGTGGGETPYF.

This clonotype turned up a few times. The chain is built from TRBV27 and TRBJ2-2, with no clear D. V was clipped by 4 bases and J by 2 bases, with 5 bases between them. Looked up from germline, CDR1 is MNHEY and CDR2 is SMNVEV (reference sequence). This CDR3 comprises 13 residues. Here the CDR3 reads CASSWGNTGELFF. The CDR3 DNA is TGTGCCAGCAGTTGGGGAAACACCGGGGAGCTGTTTTTT.

The CDR3 bases are TGTGCCACCAGCAGACACCTCGGGACAGCGAGCACCGGGGAGCTGTTTTTT. Its translation is CATSRHLGTASTGELFF. This sequence joins TRBV15 and TRBJ2-2; 7 bases fit TRBD1. This CDR3 has 17 amino acids. Germline CDR1 is LNHNV and CDR2 is YYDKDF (reference sequence). The ends lost 2 bases at V and 4 bases at J; junction bases unmatched: 10. The complete variable domain, with remaining parts taken from reference TRBV15 and TRBJ2-2, reads DAMVIQNPRYQVTQFGKPVTLSCSQTLNHNVMYWYQQKSSQAPKLLFHYYDKDFNNEADTPDNFQSRRPNTSFCFLDIRSPGLGDTAMYLCATSRHLGTASTGELFFGEGSRLTVL.

This chain joins TRBV3-1 and TRBJ1-1; D uncertain. This CDR3 spans 14 amino acids. V was pared by 2 bases and J by 4 bases, with 11 bases between. Germline V gene sequence: CDR1 LGHDT, CDR2 YNNKEL (reference sequence). The CDR3 protein is CASSQRARVTEAFF. The CDR3 DNA reads as TGTGCCAGCAGCCAACGAGCAAGGGTCACTGAAGCTTTCTTT. Full variable domain (outside the CDR3, taken from reference TRBV3-1 and TRBJ1-1): DTAVSQTPKYLVTQMGNDKSIKCEQNLGHDTMYWYKQDSKKFLKIMFSYNNKELIINETVPNRFSPKSPDKAHLNLHINSLELGDSAVYFCASSQRARVTEAFFGQGTRLTVV.

This clonotype came up a few times. The chain recombines TRBV6-1 with TRBJ2-1, with 9 bases matching TRBD2. The CDR3 totals 15 residues. V gave up 5 bases and J gave up 5 bases; unmatched junction bases: 7. Germline values: CDR1 MNHNS, CDR2 SASEGT. CDR3 coding DNA: TGTGCCAGCAGTATTAAGCGGGGGGTGAACAATGAGCAGTTCTTC. Residues: CASSIKRGVNNEQFF.

There are a few counts of this clonotype. The V gene is TRBV7-6, the J gene TRBJ2-1, with 7 positions matching TRBD2. The CDR3 runs 16 residues. The germline V gene encodes CDR1 SGHVS and CDR2 FNYEAQ. Losses at the gene ends were 2 bases for V and 2 bases for J; bases not matched to a gene: 6. Here the CDR3 reads CASSLLRGSPYNEQFF. CDR3 in DNA: TGTGCCAGCAGCTTATTACGCGGGAGTCCCTACAATGAGCAGTTCTTC.

Worth noting for this clonotype: This may be a read error, as it is one base from a much larger clone. The V call is TRBV12-3 or TRBV12-4, the J call TRBJ1-6; D ambiguous. The CDR3 is 15 amino acids. The CDR3 bases are TGTGCCAGCAGTTTTGGGAGCTCCTATGATTCACCCCTCCACTTT. Translating gives CASSFGSSYDSPLHF.